These T cell receptor beta chains were read from a single sample in a study of T cells in tuberculosis. The repertoire was sequenced with immunoSEQ multiplex PCR; TCRdb's copy has only in-frame clones and lacks some. This table holds some 30,000 clones, approximately 94% found once. The sequenced material came from PBMCs. The receptors here all came from a donor aged 10-35 years with latent tuberculosis or without tuberculosis infection. Each CDR3 is given with its conserved first and last residue. A D gene is named only where the DNA matches it firmly. A clone size is listed for some rows: how often the clone was seen (once, few, many), or a class if it is expanded.

clone_size: NA
j_call: TRBJ2-1
d_call: NA
v_call: TRBV5-1
cdr3_aa: CASSLRLGDYNEQFF
cdr3_nt: TGCGCCAGCAGCCTACGCCTCGGGGACTACAATGAGCAGTTCTTC

clone_size: NA
j_call: TRBJ2-7
d_call: NA
v_call: TRBV27
cdr3_aa: CASSLVAVPSTYEQYF
cdr3_nt: TGTGCCAGCAGTCTTGTGGCGGTTCCAAGTACCTACGAGCAGTACTTC

clone_size: NA
j_call: TRBJ2-7
d_call: NA
v_call: TRBV6-5
cdr3_aa: CASSPTVGADHEQYF
cdr3_nt: TGTGCCAGCAGTCCGACTGTTGGGGCCGACCACGAGCAGTACTTC

clone_size: NA
j_call: TRBJ2-7
d_call: TRBD2
v_call: TRBV18
cdr3_aa: CASSPPKTSGSDEQYF
cdr3_nt: TGTGCCAGCTCACCACCAAAGACTAGCGGGAGCGACGAGCAGTACTTC

clone_size: NA
j_call: TRBJ2-3
d_call: NA
v_call: TRBV28
cdr3_aa: CASSLSGLSTDTQYF
cdr3_nt: TGTGCCAGCAGTTTATCGGGACTCAGCACAGATACGCAGTATTTT

clone_size: NA
j_call: TRBJ2-1
d_call: TRBD2
v_call: TRBV2
cdr3_aa: CASRLTSGIGNEQFF
cdr3_nt: TGTGCCAGCAGGTTGACTAGCGGGATTGGGAATGAGCAGTTCTTC

clone_size: NA
j_call: TRBJ2-1
d_call: TRBD2
v_call: TRBV27
cdr3_aa: CASSFPTSGGTNEQFF
cdr3_nt: TGTGCCAGCAGTTTTCCGACTAGCGGAGGTACCAATGAGCAGTTCTTC

clone_size: once
j_call: TRBJ2-3
d_call: NA
v_call: TRBV7-9
cdr3_aa: CASSLAEFSGWADTQYF
cdr3_nt: TGTGCCAGCAGCTTAGCGGAATTTAGCGGATGGGCAGATACGCAGTATTTT

clone_size: NA
j_call: TRBJ2-2
d_call: NA
v_call: TRBV6-6
cdr3_aa: CASSRDTTGELFF
cdr3_nt: TGTGCCAGCAGTCGAGACACAACCGGGGAGCTGTTTTTT

clone_size: NA
j_call: TRBJ2-7
d_call: TRBD2
v_call: TRBV19
cdr3_aa: CASSISGSYEQYF
cdr3_nt: TGTGCCAGTAGTATTAGCGGGAGCTACGAGCAGTACTTC

clone_size: once
j_call: TRBJ2-2
d_call: NA
v_call: TRBV11-3
cdr3_aa: CASSWGQTNTGELFF
cdr3_nt: TGTGCCAGCAGCTGGGGACAAACGAACACCGGGGAGCTGTTTTTT

clone_size: NA
j_call: TRBJ1-1
d_call: NA
v_call: TRBV7-2
cdr3_aa: CASSLGAGTEAFF
cdr3_nt: TGTGCCAGCAGCTTAGGGGCGGGCACTGAAGCTTTCTTT

clone_size: NA
j_call: TRBJ2-7
d_call: TRBD2
v_call: TRBV7-9
cdr3_aa: CASSPYPGTSDYEQYF
cdr3_nt: TGTGCCAGCAGCCCGTACCCTGGGACTAGCGACTACGAGCAGTACTTC

clone_size: NA
j_call: TRBJ2-3
d_call: NA
v_call: TRBV5-4
cdr3_aa: CASSLLVGATDTQYF
cdr3_nt: TGTGCCAGCAGCTTGCTAGTGGGAGCCACAGATACGCAGTATTTT

clone_size: NA
j_call: TRBJ2-6
d_call: TRBD1
v_call: TRBV2
cdr3_aa: CASSLRWDRGLLGGANVLTF
cdr3_nt: TGTGCCAGCAGTCTCCGATGGGACAGGGGACTTCTCGGAGGGGCCAACGTCCTGACTTTC

clone_size: few
j_call: TRBJ2-5
d_call: NA
v_call: TRBV7-2
cdr3_aa: CASTPGLPAETQYF
cdr3_nt: TGTGCCAGCACCCCTGGGCTCCCCGCCGAGACCCAGTACTTC